This entry features one T cell receptor beta chain sequence. Its antigen is unknown. The sample comes from a study of early T cells in non-severe SARS-CoV-2 infection. Study as a whole: Sequencing used unsorted whole-blood bulk RNA, so chains lack pairing. Overall study results and limits: Matching with VDJdb favored anti-spike CD8 responses (missing private and CD4 specificities).

Attachment of unique molecular identifiers was made to individual cDNA molecules. TCRdb reanalysed the 5' RACE reads using MiXCR and keeps one entry per CDR3 protein. Among tens of thousands of distinct CDR3 sequences listed, approximately 12% were seen once. There are 12 residues in the CDR3. The V gene's germline CDR1 is GTSNPN and CDR2 SVGIG (reference sequence). V was pared by 2 bases and J by 8 bases, with 5 bases of the junction left unmatched. This TCR came from an adult who was a healthcare worker with PCR-confirmed SARS-CoV-2 infection or an uninfected control (not recorded which). Sequenced input: whole blood. The gene calls are TRBV30 and TRBJ1-2; 7 nucleotides match TRBD1. CDR3 loop: CAWSLGGRGYTF. The CDR3 DNA sequence: TGTGCCTGGAGTCTAGGGGGCAGGGGCTACACCTTC.